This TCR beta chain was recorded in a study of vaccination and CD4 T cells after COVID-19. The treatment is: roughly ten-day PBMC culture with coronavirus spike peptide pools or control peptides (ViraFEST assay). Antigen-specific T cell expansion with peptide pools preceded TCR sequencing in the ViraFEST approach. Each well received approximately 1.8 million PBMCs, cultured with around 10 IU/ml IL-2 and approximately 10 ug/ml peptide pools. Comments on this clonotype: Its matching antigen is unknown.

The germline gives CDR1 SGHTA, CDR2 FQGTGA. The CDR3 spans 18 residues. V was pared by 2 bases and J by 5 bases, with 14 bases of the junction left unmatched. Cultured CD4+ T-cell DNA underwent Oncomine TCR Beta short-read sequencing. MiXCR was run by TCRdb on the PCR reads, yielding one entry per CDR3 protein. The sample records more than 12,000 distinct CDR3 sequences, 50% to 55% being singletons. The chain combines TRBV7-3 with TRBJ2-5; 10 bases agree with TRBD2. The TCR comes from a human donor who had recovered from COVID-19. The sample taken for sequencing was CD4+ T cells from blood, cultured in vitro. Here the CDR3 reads CASSLGLAGDPGGETQYF. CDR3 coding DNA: TGTGCCAGCAGCTTAGGGCTAGCGGGAGATCCCGGCGGGGAGACCCAGTACTTC.